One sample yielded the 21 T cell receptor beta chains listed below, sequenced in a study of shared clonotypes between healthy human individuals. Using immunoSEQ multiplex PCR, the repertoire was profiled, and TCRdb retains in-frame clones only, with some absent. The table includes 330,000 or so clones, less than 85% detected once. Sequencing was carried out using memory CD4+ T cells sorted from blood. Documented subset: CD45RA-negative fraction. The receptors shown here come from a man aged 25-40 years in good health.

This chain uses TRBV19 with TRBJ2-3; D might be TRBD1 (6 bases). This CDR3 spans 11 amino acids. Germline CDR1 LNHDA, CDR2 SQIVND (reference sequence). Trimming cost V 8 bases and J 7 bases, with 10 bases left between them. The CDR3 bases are TGTGCCAGTTCAACAGGGAATACGCAGTATTTT. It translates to CASSTGNTQYF.

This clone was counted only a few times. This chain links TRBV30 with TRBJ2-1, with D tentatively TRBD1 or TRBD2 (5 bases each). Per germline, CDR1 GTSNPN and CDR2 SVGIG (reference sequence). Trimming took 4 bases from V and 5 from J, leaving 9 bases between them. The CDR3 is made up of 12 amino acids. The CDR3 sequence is CAWKGPHNEQFF. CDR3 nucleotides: TGTGCCTGGAAGGGACCCCACAATGAGCAGTTCTTC.

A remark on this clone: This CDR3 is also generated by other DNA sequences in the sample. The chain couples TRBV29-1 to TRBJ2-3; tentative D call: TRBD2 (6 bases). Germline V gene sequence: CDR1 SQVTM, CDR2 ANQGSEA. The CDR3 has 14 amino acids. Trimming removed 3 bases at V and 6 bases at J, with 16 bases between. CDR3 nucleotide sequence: TGCAGCGTTGAGGGAGGCAGAGGGGTTGATACGCAGTATTTT. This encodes CSVEGGRGVDTQYF.

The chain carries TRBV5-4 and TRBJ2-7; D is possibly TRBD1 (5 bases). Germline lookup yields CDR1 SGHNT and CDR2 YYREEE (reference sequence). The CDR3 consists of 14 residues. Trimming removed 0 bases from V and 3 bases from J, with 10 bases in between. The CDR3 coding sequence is TGTGCCAGCAGCTTGGAGGCAGGGCGCTACGAGCAGTACTTC. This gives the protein CASSLEAGRYEQYF. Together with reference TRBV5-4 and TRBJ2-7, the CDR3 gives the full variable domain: ETGVTQSPTHLIKTRGQQVTLRCSSQSGHNTVSWYQQALGQGPQFIFQYYREEENGRGNFPPRFSGLQFPNYSSELNVNALELDDSALYLCASSLEAGRYEQYFGPGTRLTVT.

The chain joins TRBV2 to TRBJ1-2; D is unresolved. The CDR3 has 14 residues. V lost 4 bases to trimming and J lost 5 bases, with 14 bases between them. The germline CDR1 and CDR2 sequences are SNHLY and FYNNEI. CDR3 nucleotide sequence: TGTGCCAGCAGTGCGGTACAGTTGGGTTATGGCTACACCTTC. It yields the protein CASSAVQLGYGYTF.

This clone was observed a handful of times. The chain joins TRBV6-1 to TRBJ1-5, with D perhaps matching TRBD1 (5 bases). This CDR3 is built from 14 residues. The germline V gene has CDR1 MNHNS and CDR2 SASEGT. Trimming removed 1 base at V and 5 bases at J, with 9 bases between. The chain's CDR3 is CASSEGGSYQPQHF. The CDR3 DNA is TGTGCCAGCAGTGAAGGGGGGTCGTATCAGCCCCAGCATTTT.

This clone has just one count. The CDR3 spells CASSLVQGGRYNEQFF. For the CDR3, the DNA is TGTGCCAGCAGCTTAGTACAGGGAGGAAGGTACAATGAGCAGTTCTTC. The chain couples TRBV7-9 to TRBJ2-1; either TRBD1 or TRBD2 may supply D (6 bases each). In germline, CDR1 is SEHNR, CDR2 FQNEAQ (reference sequence). Trimming took 1 base from V and 4 from J, leaving 14 bases between them. The CDR3 is 16 amino acids.

The CDR3: CASKWRQGGETQYF. The CDR3, as DNA: TGTGCCAGCAAGTGGAGACAGGGAGGGGAGACCCAGTACTTC. The V and J genes are TRBV2 and TRBJ2-5, with D possibly called TRBD1 or TRBD2 (7 bases each). From germline, CDR1 is SNHLY and CDR2 FYNNEI. The CDR3 covers 14 residues. Trimming left V 7 bases short and J 5 bases short, with 17 bases between.

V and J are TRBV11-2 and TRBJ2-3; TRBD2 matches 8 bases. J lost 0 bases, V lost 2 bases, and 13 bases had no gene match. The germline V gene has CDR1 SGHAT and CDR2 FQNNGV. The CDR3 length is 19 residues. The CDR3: CASSLRPAGVVESTDTQYF. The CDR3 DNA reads TGTGCCAGCAGCTTACGACCAGCGGGAGTGGTTGAAAGCACAGATACGCAGTATTTT.

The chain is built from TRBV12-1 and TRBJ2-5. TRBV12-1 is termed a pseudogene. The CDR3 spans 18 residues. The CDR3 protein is CASSLPHKDPSCTETQYF. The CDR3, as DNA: TGTGCCAGCAGCTTGCCCCATAAGGATCCATCCTGCACAGAGACCCAGTACTTC.

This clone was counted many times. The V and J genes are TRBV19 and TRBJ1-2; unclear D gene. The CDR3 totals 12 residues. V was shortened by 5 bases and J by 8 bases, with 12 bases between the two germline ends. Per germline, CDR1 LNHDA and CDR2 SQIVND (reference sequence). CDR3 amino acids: CASSFASGGYTF. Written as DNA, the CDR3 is TGTGCCAGTAGTTTCGCCTCTGGAGGCTACACCTTC.

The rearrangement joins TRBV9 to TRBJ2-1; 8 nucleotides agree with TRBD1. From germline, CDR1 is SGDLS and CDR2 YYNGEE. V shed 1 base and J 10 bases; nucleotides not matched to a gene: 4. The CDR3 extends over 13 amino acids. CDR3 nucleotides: TGTGCCAGCAGCGTATCGACAGGGGACGAGCAGTTCTTC. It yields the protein CASSVSTGDEQFF.

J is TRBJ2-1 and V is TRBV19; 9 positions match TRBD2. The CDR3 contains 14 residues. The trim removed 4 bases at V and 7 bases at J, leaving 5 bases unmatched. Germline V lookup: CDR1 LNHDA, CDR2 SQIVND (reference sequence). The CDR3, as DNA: TGTGCCAGTAGTACTAGCGGGGTGAGTAATGAGCAGTTCTTC. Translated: CASSTSGVSNEQFF.

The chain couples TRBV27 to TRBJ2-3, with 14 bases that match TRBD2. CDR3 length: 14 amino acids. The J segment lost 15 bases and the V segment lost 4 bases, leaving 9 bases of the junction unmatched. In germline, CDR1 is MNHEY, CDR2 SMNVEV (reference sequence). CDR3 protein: CASSSLGLAGDPYF. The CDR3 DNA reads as TGTGCCAGCAGTTCCCTGGGACTAGCGGGAGATCCCTATTTT.

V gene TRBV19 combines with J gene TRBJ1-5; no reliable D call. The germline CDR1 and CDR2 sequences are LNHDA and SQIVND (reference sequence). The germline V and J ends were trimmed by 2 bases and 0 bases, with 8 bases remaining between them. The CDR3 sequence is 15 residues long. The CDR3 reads CASSITPSSNQPQHF. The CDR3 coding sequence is TGTGCCAGTAGTATAACCCCCAGTAGCAATCAGCCCCAGCATTTT.

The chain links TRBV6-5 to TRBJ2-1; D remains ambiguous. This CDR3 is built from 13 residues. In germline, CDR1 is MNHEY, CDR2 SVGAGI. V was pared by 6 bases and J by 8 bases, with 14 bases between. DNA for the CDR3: TGTGCCAGCAGGCCTCCAGCCGCGGATGAGCAGTTCTTC. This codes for CASRPPAADEQFF.

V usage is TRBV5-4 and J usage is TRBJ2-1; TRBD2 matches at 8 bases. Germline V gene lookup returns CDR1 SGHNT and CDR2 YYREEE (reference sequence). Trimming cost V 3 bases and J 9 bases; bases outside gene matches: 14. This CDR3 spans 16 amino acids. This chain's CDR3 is CASSSGGASGLLEQFF. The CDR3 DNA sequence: TGTGCCAGCAGCTCAGGCGGGGCTAGCGGGTTGCTTGAGCAGTTCTTC.

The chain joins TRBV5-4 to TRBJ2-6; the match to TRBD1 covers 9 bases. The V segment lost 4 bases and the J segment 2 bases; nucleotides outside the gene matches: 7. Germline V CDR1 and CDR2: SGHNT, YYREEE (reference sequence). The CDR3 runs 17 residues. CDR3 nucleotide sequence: TGTGCCAGCAGCGAGGGGACAGGGAGGGCTGGGGCCAACGTCCTGACTTTC. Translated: CASSEGTGRAGANVLTF.

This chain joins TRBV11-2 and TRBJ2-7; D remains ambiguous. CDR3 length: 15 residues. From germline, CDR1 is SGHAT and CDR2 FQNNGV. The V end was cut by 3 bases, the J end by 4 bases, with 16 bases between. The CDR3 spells CASSLDPGSLYEQYF. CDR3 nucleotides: TGTGCCAGCAGCTTGGATCCGGGCTCCCTATACGAGCAGTACTTC.

The CDR3 is CASSYSQETQYF. For the CDR3, the DNA is TGTGCCAGCAGTTACTCGCAGGAGACCCAGTACTTC. V gene TRBV6-6 combines with J gene TRBJ2-5; D unresolved. This CDR3 is built from 12 residues. The V gene's germline CDR1 is MNHNY and CDR2 SVGAGI (reference sequence). V lost 0 bases to trimming and J lost 5 bases, with 4 bases between them.

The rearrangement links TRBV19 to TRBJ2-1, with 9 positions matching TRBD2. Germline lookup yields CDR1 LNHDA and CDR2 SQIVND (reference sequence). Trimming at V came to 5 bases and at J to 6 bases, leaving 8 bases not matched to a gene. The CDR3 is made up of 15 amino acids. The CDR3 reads CASSPGLAGRNEQFF. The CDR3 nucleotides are TGTGCCAGTAGTCCGGGGCTAGCGGGGCGCAATGAGCAGTTCTTC.